Below, one T cell receptor beta chain is given with its context. Its matching antigen is unknown. The data were taken from a study of Ad26.COV2.S vaccination and SARS-CoV-2 variants. Using immunoSEQ multiplex PCR, the repertoire was profiled, and TCRdb retains in-frame clones only, with some absent. The sample comprises 400,000 to 500,000 clones, roughly 90% of which are singletons, and approximately 4% rests with the top ten. The germline V gene encodes CDR1 SGHTS and CDR2 YDEGEE. CDR3 length: 14 amino acids. V was pared by 4 bases and J by 6 bases, with 8 bases of the junction left unmatched. The study, taken as a whole, reports: After vaccination, reports described spike-specific CD8+ and CD4+ T cell responses as showing substantial breadth. Analytic work on TCR breadth and depth might have understated the full extent of total T cell responses. Those who received vaccine or placebo ended up with similar non-spike TCR breadth.

As for treatment: some 20 received Ad26.COV2.S at low or high dose, single or two shots; 5 received placebo; per-sample allocation not given. On day 63 after the first injection, vaccine and placebo recipients gave samples. The clonotype originates from a person between 18 and 65 years old who received the Ad26.COV2.S COVID-19 vaccine or a placebo. The V call is TRBV5-8, the J call TRBJ2-7; 9 nucleotides match TRBD1. Sequencing was performed on peripheral blood, taken in a trial of Ad26.COV2.S vaccine versus placebo. This CDR3 is CASSVGQGRGEQYF. The CDR3 DNA follows: TGTGCCAGCAGCGTTGGACAGGGGCGGGGCGAGCAGTACTTC.